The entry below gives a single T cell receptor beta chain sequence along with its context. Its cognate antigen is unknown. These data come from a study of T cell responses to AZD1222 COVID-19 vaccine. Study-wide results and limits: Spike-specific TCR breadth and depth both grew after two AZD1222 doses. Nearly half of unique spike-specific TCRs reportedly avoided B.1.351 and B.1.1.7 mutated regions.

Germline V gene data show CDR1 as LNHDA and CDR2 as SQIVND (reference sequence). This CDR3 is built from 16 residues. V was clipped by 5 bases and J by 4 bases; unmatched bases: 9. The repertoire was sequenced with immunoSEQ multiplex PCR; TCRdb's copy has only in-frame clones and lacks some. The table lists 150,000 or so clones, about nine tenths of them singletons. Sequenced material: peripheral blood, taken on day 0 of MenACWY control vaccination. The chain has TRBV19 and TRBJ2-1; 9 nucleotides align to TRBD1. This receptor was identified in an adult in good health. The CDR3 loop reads CASSPGQGRWYNEQFF. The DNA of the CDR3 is TGTGCCAGTAGTCCGGGACAGGGACGATGGTACAATGAGCAGTTCTTC.